Presented here are 27 T cell receptor beta chains from one specimen sequenced in a study of CXCR3-negative and CXCR3-positive naive CD8 T cells. The authors prepared UMI-labeled TRB cDNA libraries by 5' RACE. No DNA is given; TCRdb re-called the 5' RACE reads and lists each CDR3 protein once. Found here are over 35,000 distinct CDR3 sequences; the top ten clones hold 2.5%. The sequencing input was naive CXCR3- CD8+ T cells from blood. Subset: CD45RO-CCR7+CD27+CD95- naive CD8+ T cells lacking CXCR3 (TNR3-). These TCRs come from a human donor in good health. Some clones in this sample may be carry-over from other donors' samples.

V and J are TRBV15 and TRBJ2-5; TCRdb gives TRBD1 as the D gene, but with no DNA this cannot be confirmed. Germline CDR1 is LNHNV and CDR2 is YYDKDF (reference sequence). This CDR3 is 15 amino acids long. The CDR3 sequence: CATSGTGEPQETQYF.

The rearrangement uses TRBV5-1 and TRBJ1-2; TCRdb lists TRBD1, though no DNA is available to test this call. The CDR3 is 14 amino acids. Germline CDR1 reads SGHRS; CDR2 reads YFSETQ. CDR3 protein: CASSGRQDYYGYTF.

The V call is TRBV4-3, the J call TRBJ2-7; without DNA, the TCRdb call of TRBD2 cannot be checked. The germline V gene encodes CDR1 LGHNA and CDR2 YSLEER. This CDR3 comprises 15 residues. The CDR3 is CASSPSGTTVYEQYF.

The chain's CDR3 is CSVRLGSSYEQYF. The chain has TRBV29-1 and TRBJ2-7. Looked up from germline, CDR1 is SQVTM and CDR2 is ANQGSEA. The CDR3 spans 13 residues.

This chain links TRBV28 with TRBJ1-4; TCRdb picks TRBD1, but there is no DNA to check that call. CDR1 is MDHEN and CDR2 is SYDVKM in the germline V gene. The CDR3 has 14 residues. CDR3 protein: CASSLTGAGEKLFF.

This chain uses TRBV6-5 with TRBJ2-7. From germline, CDR1 is MNHEY and CDR2 SVGAGI. The CDR3 runs 14 residues. The chain's CDR3 is CASSYSKSSYEQYF.

The chain joins TRBV6-5 to TRBJ1-5; the TCRdb call, TRBD1, lacks DNA for checking. The CDR3 extends over 12 amino acids. CDR1 is MNHEY, CDR2 SVGAGI, per germline. CDR3 sequence: CASSDINQPQHF.

The V call is TRBV12-3 or TRBV12-4, the J call TRBJ2-1; TCRdb selects TRBD1, and the lack of DNA leaves this call unchecked. The CDR3 spans 12 residues. CDR3: CASSRAGAQQFF.

The V gene is TRBV12-3 or TRBV12-4, the J gene TRBJ1-4; the TCRdb D gene call, TRBD1, has no DNA to confirm it. This CDR3 is built from 20 residues. The CDR3 loop reads CASSPRDRGLLASTNEKLFF.

V is TRBV5-1 and J is TRBJ2-1; the TRBD2 assignment by TCRdb is unverifiable without DNA. This CDR3 is built from 19 residues. CDR1 SGHRS and CDR2 YFSETQ come from the germline V gene. This chain's CDR3 is CASKSSGGPVTQYYNEQFF.

CDR3 sequence: CASSLAGGPVDEQYF. This chain links TRBV5-1 with TRBJ2-7; with no DNA, the TCRdb D assignment of TRBD1 cannot be verified. The CDR3 is 15 residues long. Germline lookup yields CDR1 SGHRS and CDR2 YFSETQ.

This chain's CDR3 is CASSSTSGGLYNEQFF. The rearrangement links TRBV27 to TRBJ2-1; TCRdb's D call of TRBD2 is untestable without DNA. The length of the CDR3 is 16 residues. The V gene's germline CDR1 is MNHEY and CDR2 SMNVEV (reference sequence).

The chain carries TRBV29-1 and TRBJ2-6; TCRdb calls TRBD1, which cannot be checked without DNA. The CDR3 extends over 17 amino acids. Germline lookup yields CDR1 SQVTM and CDR2 ANQGSEA. Here the CDR3 reads CSPRGDSPSSGANVLTF. Using reference TRBV29-1 and TRBJ2-6 for the parts outside the CDR3, the full variable domain is SAVISQKPSRDICQRGTSLTIQCQVDSQVTMMFWYRQQPGQSLTLIATANQGSEATYESGFVIDKFPISRPNLTFSTLTVSNMSPEDSSIYLCSPRGDSPSSGANVLTFGAGSRLTVL.

The genes are TRBV18 and TRBJ2-5. CDR3 length: 12 residues. Germline CDR1 reads KGHSH; CDR2 reads LQKENI. This CDR3 reads CASSPYQETQYF.

V and J are TRBV27 and TRBJ1-3; there is no DNA to check the TCRdb D call of TRBD1. The germline CDR1 and CDR2 sequences are MNHEY and SMNVEV (reference sequence). The CDR3 is 15 amino acids. The CDR3 is CASSLRGVSGNTIYF.

The gene calls are TRBV15 and TRBJ2-1; the D call from TCRdb, TRBD2, cannot be confirmed without DNA. The germline CDR1 and CDR2 sequences are LNHNV and YYDKDF (reference sequence). CDR3 length equals 16 residues. CDR3 residues: CATSPSSGSSYNEQFF.

The chain joins TRBV7-2 to TRBJ2-1; with no DNA, the TCRdb D assignment of TRBD1 cannot be verified. CDR3 length: 14 amino acids. The V gene's germline CDR1 is SGHTA and CDR2 FQGNSA. CDR3 in amino acids: CASSWGKGLNEQFF.

The gene calls are TRBV7-2 and TRBJ2-1. Germline V gene sequence: CDR1 SGHTA, CDR2 FQGNSA. CDR3 length: 14 residues. The CDR3 loop reads CASSLVDGVNEQFF.

J is TRBJ2-1 and V is TRBV12-3 or TRBV12-4; TCRdb's D gene call, TRBD1, goes unchecked for lack of DNA. The CDR3 spans 13 residues. CDR3 sequence: CASSSGRINEQFF.

V usage is TRBV20-1 and J usage is TRBJ1-1. This CDR3 is built from 13 residues. Germline V gene sequence: CDR1 DFQATT, CDR2 SNEGSKA (reference sequence). The CDR3 loop reads CSATILKGTEAFF.

This chain uses TRBV15 with TRBJ2-7; TCRdb returns TRBD2, unconfirmable since there is no DNA. Germline CDR1 LNHNV, CDR2 YYDKDF (reference sequence). The CDR3 length is 16 residues. The CDR3 here is CATSRDRGLARYEQYF.

This chain uses TRBV28 with TRBJ2-7; TCRdb's D call, TRBD2, is unchecked because there is no DNA. The CDR3 has 17 amino acids. Germline CDR1 is MDHEN and CDR2 is SYDVKM. CDR3 sequence: CASSSPSLGLAVHEQYF.

The chain joins TRBV24-1 to TRBJ2-2; no DNA is available, so the TRBD1 call from TCRdb remains unchecked. The CDR3 contains 15 residues. The V gene's germline CDR1 is KGHDR and CDR2 SFDVKD. The CDR3 protein is CATSDFGTETGELFF.

The chain joins TRBV12-3 or TRBV12-4 to TRBJ2-7; the TCRdb call, TRBD2, lacks DNA for checking. The CDR3 extends over 12 amino acids. CDR3 protein: CASSPSAYEQYF.

V is TRBV28 and J is TRBJ2-7; the TCRdb call, TRBD2, lacks DNA for checking. The CDR3 is 15 amino acids. Germline V CDR1 and CDR2: MDHEN, SYDVKM. CDR3 loop: CASSFFQGTFNEQYF.

The rearrangement links TRBV27 to TRBJ1-5; TCRdb's assignment of TRBD1 cannot be checked, as there is no DNA. CDR1 MNHEY and CDR2 SMNVEV come from the germline V gene (reference sequence). The CDR3 is 13 residues long. The CDR3 loop is CASSPWTGQPQHF.

This chain joins TRBV6-2 or TRBV6-3 and TRBJ2-3; TCRdb names TRBD1, which stays unverified in the absence of DNA. This CDR3 contains 15 residues. Germline values: CDR1 MNHEY, CDR2 SVGEGT. The CDR3 loop reads CASNPDNTHTDTQYF.